These 3 T cell receptor beta chains were all obtained from the same sample, sequenced in a study. Using its own MiXCR run on the RT-PCR reads, TCRdb lists one record per CDR3 protein. The repertoire holds fewer than 800,000 distinct CDR3 sequences, with approximately 15% as singletons. The sequencing sample was made of memory CD4+ T cells from blood. These receptors came from a female donor in good health, serving as a healthy control.

This clonotype was seen repeatedly, ten times or more. The V and J genes are TRBV29-1 and TRBJ2-2; tentatively, D is TRBD2 (5 bases). The CDR3 sequence is 12 residues long. V was trimmed by 5 bases and J by 5 bases, leaving 9 bases between them. The germline V gene has CDR1 SQVTM and CDR2 ANQGSEA. Written as DNA, the CDR3 is TGCAGCGTTCGACCGGGAACCGGGGAGCTGTTTTTT. This translates into CSVRPGTGELFF.

The chain combines TRBV5-1 with TRBJ2-1, with D perhaps matching TRBD1 (5 bases). Germline CDR1 is SGHRS and CDR2 is YFSETQ. The CDR3 extends over 15 amino acids. Trimming shortened V by 3 bases and J by 3 bases, and 13 bases separated the two germline ends. The CDR3 coding sequence is TGCGCCAGCAGCTGGGGCGTGGGAATCTACAATGAGCAGTTCTTC. Encoded protein: CASSWGVGIYNEQFF.

The sample holds a few counts of this clonotype. V usage is TRBV4-2 and J usage is TRBJ1-6; 10 positions match TRBD1. This CDR3 region has 14 residues. V was pared by 3 bases and J by 8 bases, with 1 base of the junction left unmatched. Germline V lookup: CDR1 LGHNA, CDR2 YNFKEQ. The CDR3 loop is CASSHGQGDSPLHF. In DNA form, the CDR3 reads TGTGCCAGCAGCCATGGACAGGGGGATTCACCCCTCCACTTT.